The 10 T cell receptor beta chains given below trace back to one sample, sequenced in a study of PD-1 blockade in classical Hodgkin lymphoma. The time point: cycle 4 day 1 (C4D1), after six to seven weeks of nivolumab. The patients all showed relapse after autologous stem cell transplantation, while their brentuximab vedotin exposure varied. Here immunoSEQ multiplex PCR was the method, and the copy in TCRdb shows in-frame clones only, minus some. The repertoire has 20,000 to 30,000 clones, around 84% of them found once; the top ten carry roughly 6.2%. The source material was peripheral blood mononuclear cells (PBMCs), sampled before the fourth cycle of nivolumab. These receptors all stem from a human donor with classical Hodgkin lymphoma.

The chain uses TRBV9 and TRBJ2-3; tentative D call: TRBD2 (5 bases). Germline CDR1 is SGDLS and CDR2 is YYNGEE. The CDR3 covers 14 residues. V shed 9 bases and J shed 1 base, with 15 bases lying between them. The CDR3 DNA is TGTGCCACCTCCTCCGGGGTCCGCACAGATACGCAGTATTTT. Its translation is CATSSGVRTDTQYF. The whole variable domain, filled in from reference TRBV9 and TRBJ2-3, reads DSGVTQTPKHLITATGQRVTLRCSPRSGDLSVYWYQQSLDQGLQFLIQYYNGEERAKGNILERFSAQQFPDLHSELNLSSLELGDSALYFCATSSGVRTDTQYFGPGTRLTVL.

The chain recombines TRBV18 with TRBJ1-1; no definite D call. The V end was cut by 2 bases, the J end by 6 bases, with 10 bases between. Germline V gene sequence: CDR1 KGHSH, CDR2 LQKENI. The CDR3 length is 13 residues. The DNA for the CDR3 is TGTGCCAGCTCACCAGACATCGAAGCTGAAGCTTTCTTT. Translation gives CASSPDIEAEAFF.

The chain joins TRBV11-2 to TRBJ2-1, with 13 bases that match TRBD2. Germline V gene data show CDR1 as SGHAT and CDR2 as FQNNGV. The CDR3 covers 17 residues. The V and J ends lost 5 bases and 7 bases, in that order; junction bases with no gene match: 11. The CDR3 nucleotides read TGTGCCAGCAGCCCTCGAACTAGCGGGGGGGCCCGGAATGAGCAGTTCTTC. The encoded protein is CASSPRTSGGARNEQFF.

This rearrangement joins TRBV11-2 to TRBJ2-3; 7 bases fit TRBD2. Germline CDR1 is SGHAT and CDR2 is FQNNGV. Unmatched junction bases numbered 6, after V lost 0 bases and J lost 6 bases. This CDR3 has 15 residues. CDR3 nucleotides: TGTGCCAGCAGCTTAGATGGGCGGGAGTGGGATACGCAGTATTTT. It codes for CASSLDGREWDTQYF.

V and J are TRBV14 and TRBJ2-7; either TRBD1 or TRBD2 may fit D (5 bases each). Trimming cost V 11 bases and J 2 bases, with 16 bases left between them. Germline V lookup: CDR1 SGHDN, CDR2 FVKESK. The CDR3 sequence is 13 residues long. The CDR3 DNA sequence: TGTGCCCCCTTTGGGGGTGGTGCCTACGAGCAGTACTTC. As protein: CAPFGGGAYEQYF.

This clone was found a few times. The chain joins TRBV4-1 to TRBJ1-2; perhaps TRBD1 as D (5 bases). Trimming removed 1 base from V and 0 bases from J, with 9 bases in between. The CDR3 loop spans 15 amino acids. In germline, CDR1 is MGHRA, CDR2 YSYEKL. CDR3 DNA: TGCGCCAGCAGCCAAGGAGACAGTGCTAACTATGGCTACACCTTC. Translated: CASSQGDSANYGYTF.

The chain's CDR3 is CASSLGINEKLFF. As DNA, the CDR3 is TGTGCCAGCAGCTTAGGAATTAATGAAAAACTGTTTTTT. The chain carries TRBV7-8 and TRBJ1-4; no firm D call. Trimming removed 1 base at V and 4 bases at J, with 4 bases between. This CDR3 is 13 amino acids long. Germline V gives CDR1 SGHVS, CDR2 FQNEAQ.

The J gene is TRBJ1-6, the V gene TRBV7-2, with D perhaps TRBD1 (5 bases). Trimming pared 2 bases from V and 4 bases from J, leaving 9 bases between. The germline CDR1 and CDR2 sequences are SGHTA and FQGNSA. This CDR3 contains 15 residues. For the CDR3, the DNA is TGTGCCAGCAGCTTAATGACAGCATATAATTCACCCCTCCACTTT. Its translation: CASSLMTAYNSPLHF.

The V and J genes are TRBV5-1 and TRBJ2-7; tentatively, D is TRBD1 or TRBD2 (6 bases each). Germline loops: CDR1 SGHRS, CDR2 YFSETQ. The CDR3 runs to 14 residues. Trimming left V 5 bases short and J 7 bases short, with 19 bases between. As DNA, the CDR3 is TGCGCCAGCAGAGGTAGGGGGGCAGTGAATGAGCAGTACTTC. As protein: CASRGRGAVNEQYF. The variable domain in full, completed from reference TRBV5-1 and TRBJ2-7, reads KAGVTQTPRYLIKTRGQQVTLSCSPISGHRSVSWYQQTPGQGLQFLFEYFSETQRNKGNFPGRFSGRQFSNSRSEMNVSTLELGDSALYLCASRGRGAVNEQYFGPGTRLTVT.

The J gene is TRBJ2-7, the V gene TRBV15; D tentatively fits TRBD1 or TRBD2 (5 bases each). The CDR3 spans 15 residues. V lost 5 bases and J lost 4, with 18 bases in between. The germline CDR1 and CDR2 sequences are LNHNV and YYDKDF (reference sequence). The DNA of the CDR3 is TGTGCCACCAGCCAAGGGGACCCGTCTTTGTACGAGCAGTACTTC. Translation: CATSQGDPSLYEQYF.